This entry is about one T cell receptor beta chain. What it recognizes is unknown. The entry originates in a study of T cell clones after liver transplantation. As for the study in general: TCRbeta sequencing after a pre-transplant mixed lymphocyte reaction identified graft-donor-reactive clones, later tracked in post-transplant blood. The study's findings and limits: Conclusions were preliminary, with small, heterogeneous patient groups. Post-transplant, graft-donor-reactive CD4 TCRbeta sequences in blood dropped significantly in most of the 8 subjects.

TCRdb's copy holds only in-frame clones and misses some; the assay was immunoSEQ multiplex PCR. Of more than 7,500 clones in the sample, 78% were seen once. Unstimulated PBMCs were sorted into CD3+CD4+ and CD3+CD8+ populations. The sequences come from CD8+ T cells from blood, collected at the 22-month timepoint. The receptor's source is a human patient who received a liver transplant. T cells may partly derive from the graft donor.

CDR3 nucleotide sequence: TGTGCCAGCAGCGAGGCCCAAAGCACAGATACGCAGTATTTT. Residues: CASSEAQSTDTQYF. The chain links TRBV9 to TRBJ2-3, with unresolved D. Trimming took off 3 bases at V and 0 bases at J, with 8 bases between the two ends. The CDR3 length is 14 residues. Germline V gives CDR1 SGDLS, CDR2 YYNGEE.